Here is one TCR beta chain with its context. What it binds is not known. This CDR3 region has 12 residues. Trimming removed 4 bases from V and 1 base from J, with 5 bases in between. Germline CDR1 is SGDLS and CDR2 is YYNGEE. These data are taken from a study of identical twins. General observations from the study: Abundant beta clonotypes from cord blood had fewer insertions, unlike memory repertoires, which showed none. It was out-of-frame TCR alpha sharing in monozygotic twins that models underestimated.

A template switching step contributed a universal primer site, while unique molecular identifiers were present in the cDNA. MiXCR, applied by TCRdb to the 5' RACE reads, yields one record per CDR3 protein. Found here are around 280,000 distinct CDR3 sequences, under 9.5% of them singletons; the top ten hold 2.1%. The same data also contributed to another study, on yellow fever vaccine responses in identical twins. That study adds: Among the twins, the vaccine T cell response reportedly seemed partly convergent and partly personalized.

The sequence came from a woman aged 18-29 years in good health. Specimen: memory (CD45RO+) T cells sorted from blood. This chain links TRBV9 with TRBJ2-5; D ambiguous. CDR3: CASSPTQETQYF. In DNA form, the CDR3 reads TGTGCCAGCAGCCCGACCCAAGAGACCCAGTACTTC.